This TCR beta chain appears in the sequencing data of a study of shared clonotypes between healthy human individuals. Overall study findings and caveats: Around 5% was the fraction of naive CD4 clonotypes found shared across four donors. For sorted subsets, rarefaction showed incomplete sequencing despite large depth.

Germline V lookup: CDR1 MDHEN, CDR2 SYDVKM. The CDR3 is 14 amino acids. V lost 6 bases and J lost 1, with 13 bases in between. Per the authors' pipeline: Junction-only immunoSEQ sequences carried no quality scores, so filtering differed. TCRdb keeps only in-frame clones here, not all; method: immunoSEQ multiplex PCR. V and J calls and clone size are copied from that table; D and trimming were computed from the DNA. Among around 2,000,000 clones listed, over 85% were seen once. This clone came up once. Its target is not known. CD8 cells regarded as naive lacked CD45RO, were positively chosen for CCR7, and omitted terminally differentiated effector memory CD45RA+ cells.

J is TRBJ2-7 and V is TRBV28; no clear D. Sequenced: naive CD8+ T cells sorted from blood. The sequence derives from a man younger than 30 in good health. CDR3 residues: CASRPGSPSYEQYF. CDR3 nucleotides: TGTGCCAGCAGGCCCGGGTCACCGTCCTACGAGCAGTACTTC. Complete variable domain (other parts from reference TRBV28 and TRBJ2-7): DVKVTQSSRYLVKRTGEKVFLECVQDMDHENMFWYRQDPGLGLRLIYFSYDVKMKEKGDIPEGYSVSREKKERFSLILESASTNQTSMYLCASRPGSPSYEQYFGPGTRLTVT.